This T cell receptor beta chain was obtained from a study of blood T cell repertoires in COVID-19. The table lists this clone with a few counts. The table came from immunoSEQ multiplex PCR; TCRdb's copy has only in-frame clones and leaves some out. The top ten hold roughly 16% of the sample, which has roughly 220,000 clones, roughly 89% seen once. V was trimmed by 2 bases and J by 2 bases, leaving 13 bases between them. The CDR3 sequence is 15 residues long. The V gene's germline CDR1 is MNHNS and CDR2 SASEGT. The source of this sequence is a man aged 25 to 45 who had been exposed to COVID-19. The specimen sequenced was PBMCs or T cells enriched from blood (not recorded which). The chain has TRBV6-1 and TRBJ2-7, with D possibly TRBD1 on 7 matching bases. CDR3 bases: TGTGCCAGCAGTGAAATGGCGGGACAGACCTACGAGCAGTACTTC. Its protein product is CASSEMAGQTYEQYF.